Here is one T cell receptor (beta chain) with its context. Its target is unknown. Sequenced by immunoSEQ multiplex PCR; TCRdb stores in-frame clones only, minus some. This table holds more than 45,000 clones, around 84% found once. The CDR3 runs 13 residues. With 1 base removed from V and 7 bases from J, the gap between germline ends came to 10 bases. Germline loops: CDR1 KGHSH, CDR2 LQKENI. The sample belongs to a study of OX40 agonist ivuxolimab in advanced cancers. At the level of the study: Previous treatment with anti-PD-1, anti-PD-L1 or anti-CTLA-4 therapy was allowed; approximately 40% had received some.

Study-wide points: In CD8+ T cells, expanded clones were on average more numerous than in CD4+. CD4+ and CD8+ T cells in blood underwent clonal expansion by week 6 at 0.1 to 3.0 mg/kg.

The material sequenced was CD4+ or CD8+ T cells sorted from blood, taken in a trial of the OX40 agonist ivuxolimab. This TCR derives from an adult with an advanced solid tumor such as melanoma, head and neck, liver or kidney cancer. The V and J genes are TRBV18 and TRBJ1-1, with D maybe TRBD1 (5 bases). CDR3 coding DNA: TGTGCCAGCTCACCACGGTTGACAGATGAAGCTTTCTTT. Translation gives CASSPRLTDEAFF.